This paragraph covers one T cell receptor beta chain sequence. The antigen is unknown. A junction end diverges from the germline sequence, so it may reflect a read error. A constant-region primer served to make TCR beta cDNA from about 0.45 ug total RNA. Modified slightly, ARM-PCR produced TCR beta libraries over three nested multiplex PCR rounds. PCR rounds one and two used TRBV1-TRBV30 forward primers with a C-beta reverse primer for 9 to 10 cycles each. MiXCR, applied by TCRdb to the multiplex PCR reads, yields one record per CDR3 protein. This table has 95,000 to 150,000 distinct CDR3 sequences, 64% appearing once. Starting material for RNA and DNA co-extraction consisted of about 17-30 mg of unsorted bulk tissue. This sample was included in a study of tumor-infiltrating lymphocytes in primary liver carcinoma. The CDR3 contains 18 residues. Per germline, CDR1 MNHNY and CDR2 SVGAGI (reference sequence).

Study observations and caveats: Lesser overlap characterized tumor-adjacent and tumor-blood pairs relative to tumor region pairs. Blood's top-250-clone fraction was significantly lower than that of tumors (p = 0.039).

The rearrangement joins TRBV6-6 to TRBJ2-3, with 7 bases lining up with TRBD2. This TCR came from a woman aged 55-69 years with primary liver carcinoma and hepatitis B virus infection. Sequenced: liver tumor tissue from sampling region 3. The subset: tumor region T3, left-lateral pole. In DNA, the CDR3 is TGTGCCAGCAGTTACTCGCGCGGGAGCTCCATAGGCACAGATACGGAGTATTTT. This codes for CASSYSRGSSIGTDTEYF.